What follows are 20 T cell receptor beta chains derived from one specimen sequenced in a study of shared clonotypes between healthy human individuals. Some clones are missing from TCRdb's copy, which holds only in-frame ones; the method was immunoSEQ multiplex PCR. The sample comprises about 2.4 million clones, 93% of which are singletons, and 0.35% to 0.45% rests with the top ten. Sequencing used naive CD4+ T cells from PBMCs. The subset denotes: CD45RA+ positively selected. All receptors derive from a man aged 18-30 years in good health. Some clones in this sample may be carry-over from other donors' samples.

This clone was observed a few times. V gene TRBV9 combines with J gene TRBJ1-1; TRBD1 might be the D (6 bases). V was clipped by 3 bases and J by 3 bases, with 9 bases between them. The CDR3 runs 13 residues. Germline CDR1 reads SGDLS; CDR2 reads YYNGEE. The CDR3 region is CASSATGYTEAFF. Here the CDR3 DNA reads TGTGCCAGCAGCGCAACAGGGTACACTGAAGCTTTCTTT.

The chain employs TRBV28 and TRBJ2-5; TRBD1 matches 9 bases. The CDR3 length is 15 residues. V shed 6 bases and J 3 bases; nucleotides not matched to a gene: 8. Germline V lookup: CDR1 MDHEN, CDR2 SYDVKM. The CDR3 DNA sequence: TGTGCCAGCAGCCAGACAGGGGGGTCAAAAGAGACCCAGTACTTC. Encoded protein: CASSQTGGSKETQYF.

The chain combines TRBV6-5 with TRBJ1-1, with D perhaps TRBD1 (6 bases). V lost 7 bases and J lost 3, with 12 bases in between. CDR3 length: 13 residues. Germline loops: CDR1 MNHEY, CDR2 SVGAGI. The CDR3 DNA is TGTGCCAGCATTCCCTACAGGGACACTGAAGCTTTCTTT. It encodes CASIPYRDTEAFF.

The CDR3 DNA follows: TGCGCCAGCAGCTTGGCCTTCGGACAGGGAAACACCATATATTTT. Translated, it gives CASSLAFGQGNTIYF. The chain has TRBV5-1 and TRBJ1-3; a weak D match, TRBD1 (6 bases). Germline lookup yields CDR1 SGHRS and CDR2 YFSETQ. The CDR3 is made up of 15 amino acids. The V and J ends lost 0 bases and 4 bases respectively, with 11 bases between them.

DNA of the CDR3: TGCGCCAGCGGGAGGAACAATGAGCAGTTCTTC. This sequence encodes CASGRNNEQFF. This chain uses TRBV5-1 with TRBJ2-1; weak D call: TRBD2 (6 bases). The CDR3 sequence is 11 residues long. Germline V gene data show CDR1 as SGHRS and CDR2 as YFSETQ. The V and J ends lost 7 bases and 5 bases respectively, with 7 bases between them.

The chain is built from TRBV5-1 and TRBJ2-4; unclear D gene. Trimming shortened V by 1 base and J by 0 bases, and 14 bases separated the two germline ends. There are 17 residues in the CDR3. Per the germline V gene, CDR1 is SGHRS and CDR2 is YFSETQ. The CDR3 loop reads CASSLMGRRLAKNIQYF. DNA of the CDR3: TGCGCCAGCAGCTTGATGGGCAGGAGACTAGCCAAAAACATTCAGTACTTC.

The chain carries TRBV30 and TRBJ2-7; 7 bases fit TRBD2. The V gene's germline CDR1 is GTSNPN and CDR2 SVGIG (reference sequence). CDR3 length equals 13 residues. The V and J ends lost 3 bases and 5 bases, in that order; junction bases with no gene match: 7. The CDR3 reads CAWRFREGNEQYF. The CDR3 coding sequence is TGTGCCTGGAGATTCAGGGAGGGTAACGAGCAGTACTTC.

The chain links TRBV11-2 to TRBJ2-5; D is perhaps TRBD2 (6 bases). CDR1 SGHAT and CDR2 FQNNGV come from the germline V gene. Trimming cost V 3 bases and J 4 bases, with 24 bases left between them. The CDR3 length is 18 residues. CDR3 DNA sequence: TGTGCCAGCAGCTTTGGTAGGAGGGCCCAACCAAGGGGAGAGACCCAGTACTTC. The encoded protein is CASSFGRRAQPRGETQYF.

The chain combines TRBV5-1 with TRBJ2-1; 10 nucleotides agree with TRBD2. Unmatched junction bases numbered 13, after V lost 3 bases and J lost 10 bases. The V gene's germline CDR1 is SGHRS and CDR2 YFSETQ. This CDR3 is 16 amino acids long. CDR3 residues: CASSYVRASGSLEQFF. The CDR3 DNA follows: TGCGCCAGCAGCTATGTTAGGGCTAGCGGGAGTCTGGAGCAGTTCTTC.

The gene calls are TRBV5-1 and TRBJ2-7; 10 bases are shared with TRBD1. The CDR3 is 17 residues long. Germline V CDR1 and CDR2: SGHRS, YFSETQ. The ends lost 0 bases at V and 3 bases at J; junction bases unmatched: 9. DNA of the CDR3: TGCGCCAGCAGCTTGGGGAACCCGGGACAGGGGTACTACGAGCAGTACTTC. This gives the protein CASSLGNPGQGYYEQYF.

This sequence joins TRBV7-9 and TRBJ2-5; TRBD2 matches 7 bases. Germline assignment: CDR1 SEHNR and CDR2 FQNEAQ (reference sequence). V lost 5 bases and J lost 4; bases outside the gene matches: 10. This CDR3 region has 15 residues. The CDR3 coding sequence is TGTGCCAGCAGCCCCCGGGGCGGGAGTGGAGAGACCCAGTACTTC. It encodes CASSPRGGSGETQYF.

V usage is TRBV2 and J usage is TRBJ1-1; no clear D gene. CDR3 length: 13 amino acids. Germline assignment: CDR1 SNHLY and CDR2 FYNNEI. V lost 9 bases and J lost 1, with 12 bases in between. This CDR3 is CASLTVANTEAFF. The DNA for the CDR3 is TGTGCCAGTCTTACAGTCGCGAACACTGAAGCTTTCTTT.

This sequence joins TRBV4-2 and TRBJ1-4; TRBD1 matches at 7 bases. Germline V lookup: CDR1 LGHNA, CDR2 YNFKEQ. The CDR3 length is 14 residues. J gave up 3 bases and V 4 bases, and 2 bases lay outside the gene matches. This CDR3 reads CASSRGGANEKLFF. In DNA form, the CDR3 reads TGTGCCAGCAGCCGAGGGGGCGCTAATGAAAAACTGTTTTTT.

CDR3 sequence: CASSTAMAGGSREQYF. In nucleotides, the CDR3 is TGTGCCAGCAGCACCGCCATGGCAGGGGGCTCAAGGGAGCAGTACTTC. The chain recombines TRBV5-8 with TRBJ2-7; 8 nucleotides agree with TRBD1. Germline V gene data show CDR1 as SGHTS and CDR2 as YDEGEE. CDR3 length equals 16 residues. V shed 4 bases, J shed 7 bases, and the junction held 16 bases outside the gene matches.

This clone was counted a single time. This sequence joins TRBV4-1 and TRBJ2-7, with TRBD2 identical over 12 bases. Trimming removed 5 bases from V and 5 bases from J; junction bases left unmatched: 13. This CDR3 comprises 17 residues. Looked up from germline, CDR1 is MGHRA and CDR2 is YSYEKL. Here the CDR3 DNA reads TGCGCCAGCAGCGCCCGGTCTAGCGGGAGGGCCGAACACGAGCAGTACTTC. This translates into CASSARSSGRAEHEQYF.

The chain uses TRBV6-1 and TRBJ1-1, with D perhaps matching TRBD1 (5 bases). Germline assignment: CDR1 MNHNS and CDR2 SASEGT. Between the trimmed V and J ends, which lost 8 bases and 5 bases, there was a span of 12 bases. The CDR3 covers 12 residues. DNA for the CDR3: TGTGCCAGCCGGCGGGGGGGAACTGAAGCTTTCTTT. Its translation: CASRRGGTEAFF.

V gene TRBV11-2 combines with J gene TRBJ2-1, with 10 nucleotides matching TRBD1. CDR1 SGHAT and CDR2 FQNNGV come from the germline V gene. The junction had 16 bases not matched to a gene; V was cut back by 5 bases and J by 3 bases. This CDR3 spans 19 amino acids. CDR3 region: CASSPISSAGQGFYNEQFF. The CDR3 nucleotides read TGTGCCAGCAGCCCAATCTCGAGTGCGGGACAGGGGTTCTACAATGAGCAGTTCTTC.

This clone was seen a single time. The chain combines TRBV27 with TRBJ2-2, with D perhaps TRBD2 (7 bases). V was pared by 4 bases and J by 2 bases, with 17 bases between. CDR3 length: 17 amino acids. The V gene's germline CDR1 is MNHEY and CDR2 SMNVEV (reference sequence). The CDR3 loop reads CASSSGASGANTGELFF. Here the CDR3 DNA reads TGTGCCAGCAGTTCGGGGGCTAGCGGAGCCAACACCGGGGAGCTGTTTTTT.

This chain uses TRBV7-3 with TRBJ2-3, with 12 bases that match TRBD2. The junction had 6 bases not matched to a gene; V was cut back by 5 bases and J by 0 bases. This CDR3 is built from 17 residues. Germline V CDR1 and CDR2: SGHTA, FQGTGA. CDR3 residues: CASSERLAGASTDTQYF. In nucleotides, the CDR3 is TGTGCCAGCAGCGAGCGACTAGCGGGGGCTAGCACAGATACGCAGTATTTT.

This clone turned up a few times. The chain carries TRBV5-1 and TRBJ2-7; maybe TRBD1 (6 bases). The CDR3 has 14 residues. Germline CDR1 reads SGHRS; CDR2 reads YFSETQ. V was pared by 2 bases and J by 7 bases, with 16 bases between. CDR3: CASSFGTTSGEQYF. The DNA for the CDR3 is TGCGCCAGCAGCTTTGGGACAACGTCGGGGGAGCAGTACTTC.